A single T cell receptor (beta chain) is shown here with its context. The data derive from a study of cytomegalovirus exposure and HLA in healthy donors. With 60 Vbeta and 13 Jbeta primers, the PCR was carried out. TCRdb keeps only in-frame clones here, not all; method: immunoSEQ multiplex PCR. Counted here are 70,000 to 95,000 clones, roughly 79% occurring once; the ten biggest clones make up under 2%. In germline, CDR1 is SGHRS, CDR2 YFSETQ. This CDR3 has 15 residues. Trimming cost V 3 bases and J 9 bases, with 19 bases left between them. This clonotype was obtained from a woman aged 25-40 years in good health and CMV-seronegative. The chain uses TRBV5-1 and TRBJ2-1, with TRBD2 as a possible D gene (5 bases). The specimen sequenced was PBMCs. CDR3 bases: TGCGCCAGCAGCTCGACCTCGCTAGAGGCGGGTGAGCAGTTCTTC. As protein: CASSSTSLEAGEQFF.